Below, 6 T cell receptor beta chains from the same sample are listed, as sequenced in a study of T cells expressing NK-cell markers. One entry per CDR3 protein, without DNA, is what TCRdb gives after re-calling the 5' RACE reads. The table lists about 440,000 distinct CDR3 sequences. The sequenced sample consisted of blood T cells: a sorted CD56 or NKG2C T cell subset, CD4+ or CD8+ T cells, or bulk PBMC T cells (not recorded which). These receptors all stem from a woman aged 18 to 75 in good health.

V usage is TRBV7-2 and J usage is TRBJ1-3. Germline CDR1 reads SGHTA; CDR2 reads FQGNSA. CDR3 length: 12 residues. The CDR3 region is CASSPDRNTIYF.

CDR3 region: CASSPRSGTDTQYF. This chain connects TRBV9 to TRBJ2-3. Germline CDR1 and CDR2: SGDLS and YYNGEE. This CDR3 comprises 14 residues.

This CDR3 reads CSAGAPTGYTDTQYF. The rearrangement joins TRBV20-1 to TRBJ2-3; absent DNA, TCRdb's TRBD1 call cannot be checked. The CDR3 sequence is 15 residues long. In germline, CDR1 is DFQATT, CDR2 SNEGSKA (reference sequence).

The rearrangement links TRBV7-9 to TRBJ1-1; TCRdb selects TRBD1, and the lack of DNA leaves this call unchecked. The CDR3 has 13 amino acids. Germline V gene lookup returns CDR1 SEHNR and CDR2 FQNEAQ (reference sequence). CDR3: CASSVPWNTEAFF.

The chain uses TRBV21-1 and TRBJ2-7; TCRdb outputs TRBD1, but without DNA this stays unchecked. TRBV21-1 is classified as a pseudogene. The CDR3 loop spans 13 amino acids. CDR3 amino acids: CASSKERGGEQYF.

The rearrangement links TRBV28 to TRBJ2-2; without DNA, the TCRdb call of TRBD2 cannot be checked. The CDR3 is 15 residues long. Per the germline V gene, CDR1 is MDHEN and CDR2 is SYDVKM. The CDR3 region is CASGRLAENTGELFF.